What follows describes a single TCR beta chain. This clonotype was detected only a few times. It lacks a known antigen. No much larger clone exists at a distance of one base, and base qualities are not known. The germline V gene sets CDR1 to SGHTA and CDR2 to FQGNSA. Trimmed from V: 6 bases; trimmed from J: 4 bases; junction bases lacking a gene match: 7. The CDR3 has 14 amino acids, counting the end cysteine and phenylalanine. Of all the DNA, just the CDR3 is kept, 42 bases in frame from base 1. The data belong to a study of T cells after yellow fever vaccination (dated by TCRdb to the late 2010s). In terms of the full investigation: The SMART-Seq v4 Ultra Low Input RNA kit was used to prepare libraries from fractions with low cell numbers. To follow T-cell clones before and after both primary and booster YFV17D yellow fever vaccination, bulk TCR alpha and beta repertoires underwent longitudinal sequencing. Two healthy male donors, one aged 18 to 30 and one aged 30 to 40 years, were included in the cohort. Blood samples were taken at several timepoints before and after primary and secondary immunization, and bulk PBMC replicates and cell subsets were isolated. What the work shows at the level of the full study, not this receptor alone: FACS-sorted repertoires could contain abundant contaminating clonotypes from the bulk population, so computational filtering was required. The study included only a couple of donors, which limits how far the findings can be generalized. After the booster, most clones that had expanded after primary vaccination were detected again (over 95% of CD4 and 88% of CD8), suggesting broad maintenance of memory. Compared with the primary T-cell response, the secondary T-cell response was faster but weaker, reaching its peak on day 5 rather than on day 15. A small fraction of clonotypes appeared in both the CD4 and CD8 compartments, likely as a result of convergent recombination.

TCR cDNA was made using 5'RACE template switching, a step that added a universal primer site and unique molecular identifiers. Priming of cDNA synthesis was performed from both the TCR alpha and TCR beta constant segments. Library amplification involved two PCR steps, and the second step added sample barcodes and sequencing adapters. Sequencing of libraries was done on Illumina HiSeq 2500 (2x100 bp) or NovaSeq (2x150 bp). The original methods were these. MIGEC handled demultiplexing of reads and collapsing into UMI consensus sequences, while MiXCR performed V(D)J alignment. Clonotypes responding to the vaccine were identified with edgeR on replicate PBMC samples, with the criteria of FDR below 0.01 and a log2 fold change above 5 up to day 15. Each bulk clonotype was labeled CD4 or CD8 based on which sequenced repertoire, CD4 or CD8, contained the clonotype at higher abundance. The raw public data were reprocessed by TCRdb itself: fastp quality trimming at Q25, MiXCR clonotype calling, in-frame beta chains only. Each entry is one CDR3 protein sequence, shown with its most common DNA and genes. Here the V and J calls rest on TCRdb's processing, not on the authors' analysis. This sample comprises around 590,000 distinct CDR3 sequences, 9% to 15% of them detected only once. About 15% of the sample lies in the top ten.

Taken with the paper, the label for treatment or condition translates to: live attenuated yellow fever vaccine strain. At each blood-draw timepoint, two biological replicates of bulk PBMCs were obtained. PBMCs were isolated from peripheral blood using a standard Ficoll-Paque protocol. RNA was extracted with TriZol from bulk PBMCs, CD4 and CD8 fractions, and dextramer-positive and dextramer-negative fractions. The sequence was obtained from a man aged 25 to 40 who received the YFV17D yellow fever vaccine. The chain is made from TRBV7-2 and TRBJ2-3, with 7 middle bases fitting TRBD1. The sequencing here drew on PBMCs, taken on the day of the yellow fever booster vaccination. In nucleotides, the sequence is TGTGCCAGCAGGCCGAACAGGGGCCCAGATACGCAGTATTTT. Translated, this gives CASRPNRGPDTQYF.